This TCR beta chain comes out of a study of shared clonotypes between healthy human individuals. Study-wide context: With ages of 18 to 49, the donors were two women and a few men.

Trimming at V came to 2 bases and at J to 3 bases, leaving 7 bases not matched to a gene. The CDR3 consists of 17 residues. CDR1 and CDR2 from the germline V gene are WNHNN and SYGVQD (reference sequence). The authors ran the assay at deep level. Researchers divided each subset's genomic DNA evenly across several immunoSEQ plates. Produced via immunoSEQ multiplex PCR; TCRdb's table is partial and in-frame only. The sample has about 2.4 million clones; 93% are singletons. This clone appeared once. The TCR originated in a man aged 18 to 35 in good health. Some clones in this sample may be carry-over from other donors' samples. The sequenced material came from naive CD4+ T cells from PBMCs. As to subset: CD45RA+ positively selected. The chain joins TRBV10-1 to TRBJ2-3, with 11 positions matching TRBD2. The CDR3 reads CASSEDPGLADTDTQYF. CDR3 nucleotides: TGCGCCAGCAGTGAGGACCCGGGACTAGCGGATACAGATACGCAGTATTTT.